The clone carrying this T cell receptor beta chain occurred once. The antigen remains undetermined. The V gene end was trimmed by 4 bases and the J gene end by 3 bases; junction bases not matched to a gene: 3. The CDR3 consists of 13 residues. Per germline, CDR1 SNHLY and CDR2 FYNNEI. These data originate in a study of graft-versus-host responses after intestinal transplantation. Data came from immunoSEQ multiplex PCR; TCRdb stores just in-frame clones and leaves some out. The sample has 65,000 to 100,000 clones; roughly 90% are singletons. Study-level findings and limits: Present in recipient marrow, GvH clones included some that appeared first in ileum or blood.

This receptor was taken from a human donor who was the organ donor for an intestinal transplant. The genes are TRBV2 and TRBJ2-7; 7 bases fit TRBD1. The sample was unstimulated CD8+ T cells sorted from spleen or lymph node cells, taken before transplant. The CDR3: CASSGRQGYEQYF. The CDR3 nucleotides are TGTGCCAGCAGTGGTAGACAGGGCTACGAGCAGTACTTC.